These 24 T cell receptor beta chains share one sample of origin, sequenced in a study of tumor-infiltrating lymphocytes in primary liver carcinoma. Co-extracted RNA and DNA came from around 18-30 mg of unsorted bulk tissue. A constant-region primer primed TCR beta cDNA synthesis from 400 to 550 ng of total RNA. A slightly modified ARM-PCR protocol with three nested multiplex PCR rounds produced these TCR beta libraries. A C-beta reverse primer and TRBV1-TRBV30 forward primers served in each of the first two PCR rounds, at 9 to 11 cycles apiece. Via MiXCR, TCRdb re-called the multiplex PCR reads, giving one row per CDR3 protein. Of tens of thousands of distinct CDR3 sequences listed, around 70% were seen once; the top ten hold approximately 20%. Sample: liver tumor tissue from sampling region 2. Described subset: tumor region T2, inferior pole. The receptors were gathered from a man in his forties with primary liver carcinoma and hepatitis B virus infection.

The gene calls are TRBV11-3 and TRBJ2-1, with D hard to call. The CDR3 consists of 12 residues. Germline lookup yields CDR1 SGHNT and CDR2 YENEEA. The CDR3 region is CARTLNADEQFF. CDR3 DNA sequence: TGTGCTAGGACCTTAAATGCCGATGAGCAGTTCTTC.

J is TRBJ2-1 and V is TRBV10-1; D might be TRBD1 (6 bases). The CDR3 contains 15 residues. In germline, CDR1 is WNHNN, CDR2 SYGVQD (reference sequence). V was shortened by 4 bases and J by 7 bases, with 17 bases between the two germline ends. The CDR3 reads CASSVRSRGGNEQFF. The CDR3 DNA reads as TGCGCCAGCAGTGTCCGGAGCAGGGGTGGAAATGAGCAGTTCTTC.

This clonotype was detected ten times or more. CDR3 in DNA: TGTGCCAGCAGTTTTGTCGGTGGGAGGTCCTACAATGAGCAGTTCTTC. Translating gives CASSFVGGRSYNEQFF. The chain has TRBV12-3 or TRBV12-4 and TRBJ2-1; perhaps TRBD2 as D (6 bases). The CDR3 loop spans 16 amino acids. Trimming took off 3 bases at V and 1 base at J, with 13 bases between the two ends.

Details on this clonotype: The junction departs from germline at one end; a sequencing error may be responsible. The chain joins TRBV6-1 to TRBJ2-5; D is possibly TRBD1 (6 bases). In germline, CDR1 is MNHNS, CDR2 SASEGT. This CDR3 has 16 amino acids. The CDR3 DNA reads TGTGCCAGCAGTGAAGGGGAAGGGACATGCCAAGAGACCCTGTACTTC. It is translated as CASSEGEGTCQETLYF.

The rearrangement joins TRBV6-7 to TRBJ1-5; the D is unclear. TRBV6-7 qualifies as an ORF whose function is uncertain. This CDR3 is built from 12 residues. V lost 9 bases and J 7 bases, leaving 13 bases between the germline ends. CDR3 nucleotide sequence: TGTGCCAGTAGCTGTGGGAGGCAGCCCCAGCATTTT. Its translation is CASSCGRQPQHF.

The table lists this clonotype with a few counts. A much larger clone sits a single nucleotide away, making a read error possible. The DNA is omitted, as the CDR3 cannot be located on it reliably, and the CDR3 follows TCRdb's listing. CDR3 protein: CASSFGSGNTVYF. V and J are TRBV5-1 and TRBJ1-3. Both ends counted, the CDR3 spans 13 residues. Germline V gene lookup returns CDR1 SGHRS and CDR2 YFSETQ.

Points on this clonotype: The junction shows a germline mismatch at one end, possibly a read error. V and J are TRBV5-1 and TRBJ2-5; D may correspond to TRBD1 or TRBD2 (5 bases each). Germline CDR1 reads SGHRS; CDR2 reads YFSETQ. This CDR3 region has 14 residues. CDR3 residues: CASGLASIQEAQYF. CDR3 bases: TGCGCCAGCGGCTTGGCCAGCATACAGGAGGCCCAGTACTTC. The variable domain in full, completed from reference TRBV5-1 and TRBJ2-5, reads KAGVTQTPRYLIKTRGQQVTLSCSPISGHRSVSWYQQTPGQGLQFLFEYFSETQRNKGNFPGRFSGRQFSNSRSEMNVSTLELGDSALYLCASGLASIQEAQYFGPGTRLLVL.

CDR3 in amino acids: CVRSLGSSYEQYF. The DNA for the CDR3 is TGTGTCAGGAGCTTAGGCAGCTCCTACGAGCAGTACTTC. V gene TRBV7-9 combines with J gene TRBJ2-7; D is unresolved. CDR3 length equals 13 residues. CDR1 SEHNR and CDR2 FQNEAQ come from the germline V gene (reference sequence).

Note on this clonotype: It may be a read error: a sequence one base away is much more abundant. V is TRBV7-2 and J is TRBJ1-6; D remains ambiguous. CDR3 length: 14 amino acids. Germline V lookup: CDR1 SGHTA, CDR2 FQGNSA. The CDR3 reads CAGSQQLANSPLHF. The CDR3 DNA reads TGTGCCGGCAGCCAACAGCTTGCTAATTCACCCCTCCACTTT.

As to this clonotype: The junction and the germline gene differ at one end; a read error may be behind it. The rearrangement uses TRBV29-1 and TRBJ2-3; either TRBD1 or TRBD2 may supply D (5 bases each). CDR3 length: 15 amino acids. The germline CDR1 and CDR2 sequences are SQVTM and ANQGSEA. The CDR3 here is CSLEDGAGITDTQYF. The CDR3 DNA follows: TGCAGCCTTGAGGACGGGGCTGGCATCACAGATACGCAGTATTTT.

Of note for this clonotype: A junction boundary mismatches the germline segment, possibly from a read error. The chain couples TRBV11-1 to TRBJ2-1, with a weak D call TRBD2 (6 bases). The CDR3 consists of 14 residues. Germline V gives CDR1 SGHAT, CDR2 FQDESV (reference sequence). The CDR3 region has the DNA TGTGCCAGCAGCTTAAGCTCAGCGGGCAATAAGCAGTTCTTC. Its protein is CASSLSSAGNKQFF.

There are many counts of this clonotype. This chain uses TRBV5-1 with TRBJ2-3; D may be TRBD1 or TRBD2 (5 bases each). V lost 7 bases and J 3 bases, leaving 21 bases between the germline ends. This CDR3 has 16 residues. From germline, CDR1 is SGHRS and CDR2 YFSETQ. The CDR3 loop reads CASASDVGRETDTQYF. The DNA of the CDR3 is TGCGCCAGCGCATCAGACGTAGGCAGGGAGACAGATACGCAGTATTTT.

This clonotype is a singleton in its sample. One junction end does not reproduce the germline sequence, and a read error may be involved. The chain combines TRBV19 with TRBJ2-2; D not resolved. Germline values: CDR1 LNHDA, CDR2 SQIVND (reference sequence). The CDR3 contains 11 residues. The CDR3 bases are TGTGCCCGTAGTATTTTCGGGGAGCTGTTTTTT. Translated: CARSIFGELFF.

This rearrangement joins TRBV12-3 or TRBV12-4 to TRBJ2-7; D ambiguous. The ends were cut back, 10 bases at V and 6 bases at J, with 13 bases in the middle. This CDR3 is 11 amino acids long. The CDR3 DNA reads TGTGCCAACAGCCGGTGTTCCGAGCAGTACTTC. This translates into CANSRCSEQYF.

In its sample, this clonotype was seen a few times. Its ends do not fully match the called genes, so a read error is possible. V gene TRBV4-1 combines with J gene TRBJ2-2; the match to TRBD1 covers 7 bases. CDR3 length: 14 amino acids. Germline loops: CDR1 MGHRA, CDR2 YSYEKL. The CDR3 DNA reads as TGCGCCAGCAGCCTACTTACCCTCTCAGGGGGGCTGTTTTTT. Its protein product is CASSLLTLSGGLFF.

This clonotype came up many times. CDR3 protein: CASSFGSGNTIYF. The DNA of the CDR3 is TGCGCCAGCAGCTTTGGATCTGGAAACACCATATATTTT. The chain combines TRBV5-1 with TRBJ1-3, with D uncertain. The CDR3 is 13 residues long. Trimming pared 2 bases from V and 1 base from J, leaving 4 bases between. Germline lookup yields CDR1 SGHRS and CDR2 YFSETQ. Full variable domain (outside the CDR3, taken from reference TRBV5-1 and TRBJ1-3): KAGVTQTPRYLIKTRGQQVTLSCSPISGHRSVSWYQQTPGQGLQFLFEYFSETQRNKGNFPGRFSGRQFSNSRSEMNVSTLELGDSALYLCASSFGSGNTIYFGEGSWLTVV.

As concerns this clonotype: The CDR3 does not end in the conserved phenylalanine or tryptophan, so this is likely a read error. The chain employs TRBV4-3 and TRBJ1-6; D might be TRBD1 (6 bases). The CDR3 contains 20 residues. Per the germline V gene, CDR1 is LGHNA and CDR2 is YSLEER. The CDR3 DNA follows: TGTGCCAGCAGCCAAGATATCCAAGGGCAGGGGTCGTCCTATAATTCACCCCTCCACATT. It codes for CASSQDIQGQGSSYNSPLHI.

Concerning this clonotype itself: Germline is not matched at one junction end, which may reflect a read error. The chain links TRBV11-2 to TRBJ2-7; 8 positions match TRBD1. Germline CDR1 SGHAT, CDR2 FQNNGV. The CDR3 spans 16 residues. The CDR3 DNA follows: TGTGCCAGCAGCATAGCAGGGGGCCCCTTTGACTACGAGCAGCATTTC. Its translation is CASSIAGGPFDYEQHF.

By its share, this clonotype is medium-sized (0.01 to 0.1%). This rearrangement joins TRBV5-1 to TRBJ2-1; TRBD2 agrees at 7 bases. Trimming removed 1 base from V and 4 bases from J; junction bases left unmatched: 8. This CDR3 spans 16 amino acids. Germline assignment: CDR1 SGHRS and CDR2 YFSETQ. CDR3 sequence reads: CASSLTGGSRYNEQFF. CDR3 nucleotides: TGCGCCAGCAGCTTGACAGGCGGGAGTAGATACAATGAGCAGTTCTTC.

This clonotype is medium-sized (0.01 to 0.1%) within its sample. This chain uses TRBV4-2 with TRBJ2-6; D could derive from TRBD1 or TRBD2 (5 bases each). The CDR3 is made up of 15 amino acids. Germline loops: CDR1 LGHNA, CDR2 YNFKEQ. The V gene lost 6 bases and the J gene lost 2 bases, with 11 bases spanning the gap. CDR3 protein: CASRPGTAGANVLTF. The CDR3 DNA follows: TGTGCCAGCAGACCCGGGACGGCTGGGGCCAACGTCCTGACTTTC.

This chain uses TRBV12-3 or TRBV12-4 with TRBJ2-3; D gene unclear. This CDR3 comprises 14 residues. V lost 5 bases and J lost 5, with 14 bases in between. DNA of the CDR3: TGTGCCAGCAGTCCCGATTCTTCGGGAGATACGCAGTATTTT. Its translation: CASSPDSSGDTQYF.

The chain combines TRBV29-1 with TRBJ2-2, with 7 bases identical to TRBD2. CDR1 is SQVTM and CDR2 is ANQGSEA in the germline V gene. The CDR3 has 15 amino acids. V lost 7 bases and J lost 8; bases outside the gene matches: 16. The CDR3 loop reads CSARRPGGGTGELFF. CDR3 sequence (DNA): TGCAGCGCTCGTCGTCCGGGAGGTGGCACGGGGGAGCTGTTTTTT.

This clonotype came up a few times. A much larger clone is a single base away; this may be a read error. This sequence joins TRBV28 and TRBJ2-1; 7 bases are a match to TRBD1. CDR3 size: 14 residues. V gave up 7 bases and J gave up 1 base; unmatched junction bases: 4. CDR1 is MDHEN, CDR2 SYDVKM, per germline. The CDR3 coding sequence is TGTGCCAGCACCATACAGGGGTCCTACAATGAGCAGTTCTTC. Protein sequence: CASTIQGSYNEQFF. Supplemented by reference TRBV28 and TRBJ2-1, the full variable domain reads DVKVTQSSRYLVKRTGEKVFLECVQDMDHENMFWYRQDPGLGLRLIYFSYDVKMKEKGDIPEGYSVSREKKERFSLILESASTNQTSMYLCASTIQGSYNEQFFGPGTRLTVL.

This clonotype was counted at least ten times. The J gene is TRBJ1-1, the V gene TRBV5-1; unclear D gene. Trimming took off 0 bases at V and 4 bases at J, with 13 bases between the two ends. This CDR3 has 15 amino acids. Germline V gene data show CDR1 as SGHRS and CDR2 as YFSETQ. CDR3 loop: CASSLGSQSGTEAFF. CDR3 coding DNA: TGCGCCAGCAGCTTGGGGAGTCAGTCGGGCACTGAAGCTTTCTTT.